These 9 T cell receptor beta chains were sequenced from one sample in a study of OX40 agonist ivuxolimab in advanced cancers. Only in-frame clones appear in the TCRdb table, and some are missing; sequencing was by immunoSEQ multiplex PCR. The sample lists more than 35,000 clones; approximately 80% were seen once. Sequences were derived from CD4+ or CD8+ T cells sorted from blood, sampled in a trial of the OX40 agonist ivuxolimab. The receptors shown here come from an adult with an advanced solid tumor such as melanoma, head and neck, liver or kidney cancer.

The rearrangement links TRBV10-3 to TRBJ1-3; D may be TRBD1 (5 bases). V gave up 6 bases and J gave up 9 bases, with 15 bases separating them. CDR1 is ENHRY, CDR2 SYGVKD, per germline. The CDR3 consists of 13 residues. CDR3 protein: CAIRDGGSGTIYF. CDR3 sequence (DNA): TGTGCCATCAGGGACGGGGGAAGCGGCACCATATATTTT.

This clone was detected once. The chain employs TRBV5-6 and TRBJ1-5; TRBD1 matches 9 bases. CDR1 and CDR2 from the germline V gene are SGHDT and YYEEEE. The junction had 8 bases not matched to a gene; V was cut back by 4 bases and J by 0 bases. This CDR3 region has 17 residues. CDR3 nucleotides: TGTGCCAGCAGCACGGGACAGGGACATTTTAGCAATCAGCCCCAGCATTTT. It yields the protein CASSTGQGHFSNQPQHF. Full variable domain (rest looked up from reference TRBV5-6 and TRBJ1-5): DAGVTQSPTHLIKTRGQQVTLRCSPKSGHDTVSWYQQALGQGPQFIFQYYEEEERQRGNFPDRFSGHQFPNYSSELNVNALLLGDSALYLCASSTGQGHFSNQPQHFGDGTRLSIL.

The rearrangement joins TRBV18 to TRBJ2-3; 7 bases align to TRBD1. J gave up 2 bases and V 5 bases, and 7 bases lay outside the gene matches. The CDR3 runs 15 residues. From germline, CDR1 is KGHSH and CDR2 LQKENI. The chain's CDR3 is CASSEPGQYTDTQYF. CDR3 nucleotides: TGTGCCAGCTCAGAACCGGGACAGTACACAGATACGCAGTATTTT.

The V call is TRBV7-2, the J call TRBJ1-6; no clear D. V was shortened by 5 bases and J by 0 bases, with 11 bases between the two germline ends. Germline V gene sequence: CDR1 SGHTA, CDR2 FQGNSA. The CDR3 is made up of 16 amino acids. The CDR3 loop reads CASSPRGSSYNSPLHF. The CDR3 nucleotides read TGTGCCAGCAGCCCACGTGGGAGCTCCTATAATTCACCCCTCCACTTT.

The V call is TRBV9, the J call TRBJ2-1; D uncertain. The CDR3 contains 14 residues. Per germline, CDR1 SGDLS and CDR2 YYNGEE. V was clipped by 4 bases and J by 1 base, with 9 bases between them. This CDR3 is CASSSGGSYNEQFF. CDR3 DNA: TGTGCCAGCAGCTCCGGTGGGTCCTACAATGAGCAGTTCTTC.

The gene calls are TRBV6-1 and TRBJ2-3; tentative D call: TRBD2 (7 bases). From germline, CDR1 is MNHNS and CDR2 SASEGT. CDR3 size: 15 residues. V shed 6 bases and J shed 2 bases, with 15 bases lying between them. The CDR3 loop reads CASRGGLIFTDTQYF. The CDR3 bases are TGTGCCAGCAGGGGGGGGCTTATCTTCACAGATACGCAGTATTTT.

This sequence joins TRBV7-8 and TRBJ2-3; D is ambiguous. Germline V CDR1 and CDR2: SGHVS, FQNEAQ. Trimming stripped 6 bases from V and 0 bases from J, with 16 bases between. The CDR3 is 16 amino acids. The CDR3 region is CASRLRATRSTDTQYF. Written as DNA, the CDR3 is TGTGCCAGCAGACTCCGGGCCACTCGGAGCACAGATACGCAGTATTTT.

V is TRBV7-9 and J is TRBJ2-1, with 9 bases lining up with TRBD2. From germline, CDR1 is SEHNR and CDR2 FQNEAQ (reference sequence). Trimming cost V 5 bases and J 7 bases; bases outside gene matches: 9. CDR3 size: 15 residues. CDR3 nucleotides: TGTGCCAGCAGCCTACCGGGACTAGCTGAAAATGAGCAGTTCTTC. Protein sequence: CASSLPGLAENEQFF.

The chain employs TRBV7-9 and TRBJ1-5, with a tentative D call TRBD1 (5 bases). The germline V and J ends were trimmed by 5 bases and 0 bases, with 11 bases remaining between them. The CDR3 runs to 15 residues. Germline loops: CDR1 SEHNR, CDR2 FQNEAQ (reference sequence). The DNA of the CDR3 is TGTGCCAGCAGCGCGGGACGGAATAGCAATCAGCCCCAGCATTTT. Translation gives CASSAGRNSNQPQHF.